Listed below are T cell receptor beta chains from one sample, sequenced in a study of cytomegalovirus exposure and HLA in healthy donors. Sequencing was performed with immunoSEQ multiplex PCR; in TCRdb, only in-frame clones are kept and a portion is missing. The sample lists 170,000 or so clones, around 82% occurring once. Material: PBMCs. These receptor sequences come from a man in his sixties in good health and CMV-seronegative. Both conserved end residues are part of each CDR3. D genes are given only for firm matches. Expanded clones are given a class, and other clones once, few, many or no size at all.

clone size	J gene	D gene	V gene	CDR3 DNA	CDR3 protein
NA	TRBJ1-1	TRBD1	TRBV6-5	TGTGCCAGCAGTTACAGGGGGCTGGGCACTGAAGCTTTCTTT	CASSYRGLGTEAFF
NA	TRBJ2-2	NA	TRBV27	TGTGCCAGCAGTTTGAGGCAGAGACTCACCGGGGAGCTGTTTTTT	CASSLRQRLTGELFF
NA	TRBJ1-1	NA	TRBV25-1	TGTGCCAGCAGTGAATACGCTGAAGCTTTCTTT	CASSEYAEAFF
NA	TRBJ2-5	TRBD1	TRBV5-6	TGTGCCAGCAGCTTGGGGGGACAGGGAAAGACCCAGTACTTC	CASSLGGQGKTQYF
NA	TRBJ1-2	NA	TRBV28	TGTGCCAGCAGAACCGCGGCCGCGGGGCAGGTCTTCGGCTACACCTTC	CASRTAAAGQVFGYTF
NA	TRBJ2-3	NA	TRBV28	TGTGCCAGCAGTTTAACGACAGGGGAGGGAGATACGCAGTATTTT	CASSLTTGEGDTQYF
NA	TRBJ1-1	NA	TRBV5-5	TGTGCCAGCAGCTTGTCCAGGGCCACCACTGAAGCTTTCTTT	CASSLSRATTEAFF
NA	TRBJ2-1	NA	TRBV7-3	TGTGCCAGCAGCTTAACGGAGGGGGCCACGCAGTTCTTC	CASSLTEGATQFF
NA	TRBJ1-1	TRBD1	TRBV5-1	TGCGCCAGCAATTACCGAGGGGGCACGGACACTGAAGCTTTCTTT	CASNYRGGTDTEAFF
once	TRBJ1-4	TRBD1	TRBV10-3	TGTGCCATCAGTGAGTCAAATGGACAGGGGGAAAAACTGTTTTTT	CAISESNGQGEKLFF
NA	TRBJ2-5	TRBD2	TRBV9	TGTGCCAGCAGCGGACCGGGACTAGCGGGACAAGAGACCCAGTACTTC	CASSGPGLAGQETQYF
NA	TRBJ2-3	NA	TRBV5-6	TGTGCCAGCAGCTTGGATTTGGGGGGGGGCCGAACAGATACGCAGTATTTT	CASSLDLGGGRTDTQYF
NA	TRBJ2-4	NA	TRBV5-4	TGTGCCAGCAGCCCGGACATCCCGATGGGTAAAAACATTCAGTACTTC	CASSPDIPMGKNIQYF
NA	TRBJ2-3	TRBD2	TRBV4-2	TGTGCCAGCAGCCGGACTAGCGGGGGGAGCACAGATACGCAGTATTTT	CASSRTSGGSTDTQYF
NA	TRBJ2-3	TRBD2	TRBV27	TGTGCCAGCAGTTTGGATCTTAGCGGGATCACAGATACGCAGTATTTT	CASSLDLSGITDTQYF
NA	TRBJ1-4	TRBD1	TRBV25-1	TGTGCCAGCAGTGACCGGGACAGGGGAGGGTTAGCTGAAAAACTGTTTTTT	CASSDRDRGGLAEKLFF
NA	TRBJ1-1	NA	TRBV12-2	TGTGCAAGTCGCGCGGGGGGGGACAGGGGGCGAGACACTGAAGCTTTCTTT	CASRAGGDRGRDTEAFF
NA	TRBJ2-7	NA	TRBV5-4	TGTGCCTGGACTGGGGGCGCCTCCTACGAGCAGTACTTC	CAWTGGASYEQYF
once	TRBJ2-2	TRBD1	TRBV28	TGTGCCAGCAGTTCGACAGGGGTCACCGGGGAGCTGTTTTTT	CASSSTGVTGELFF
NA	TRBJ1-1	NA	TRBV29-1	TGCAGCGTTGCGGGGGGGCGCAGATCTGAAGCTTTCTTT	CSVAGGRRSEAFF